The source of this T cell receptor beta chain is a study of T cells in Graves' hyperthyroidism and ophthalmopathy. CDR1 MNHNS and CDR2 SASEGT come from the germline V gene. Trimming left V 6 bases short and J 9 bases short, with 18 bases between. The CDR3 consists of 14 residues. This clonotype was seen more than once but under ten times. An absence of ophthalmopathy progression within 18 months meant stable Graves' hyperthyroidism. Subjects aged 18 to 65 presented with newly diagnosed hyperthyroidism of less than 2 months' duration. The study left out patients who had uncontrolled infection, other autoimmune disease, pregnancy or lactation. For the diagnoses, clinical symptoms, serum thyroxine and TRAb, thyroid ultrasound and orbital computed tomography were used. TCR beta CDR3 region amplification was performed from RNA transcripts. HTBI primers were employed in a first-round RT-PCR of the TCR CDR3. MiXCR, applied by TCRdb to the multiplex PCR reads, yields one record per CDR3 protein. The table has 300,000 to 400,000 distinct CDR3 sequences, around 13% seen once.

The sequenced material came from blood. The sequence was obtained from a woman aged 60 to 75 with Graves' hyperthyroidism. V is TRBV6-1 and J is TRBJ2-1; either TRBD1 or TRBD2 may fit D (5 bases each). The CDR3 DNA is TGTGCCAGCAGCTCGGGACCGGCCGTTACTGAGCAGTTCTTC. Its protein product is CASSSGPAVTEQFF.